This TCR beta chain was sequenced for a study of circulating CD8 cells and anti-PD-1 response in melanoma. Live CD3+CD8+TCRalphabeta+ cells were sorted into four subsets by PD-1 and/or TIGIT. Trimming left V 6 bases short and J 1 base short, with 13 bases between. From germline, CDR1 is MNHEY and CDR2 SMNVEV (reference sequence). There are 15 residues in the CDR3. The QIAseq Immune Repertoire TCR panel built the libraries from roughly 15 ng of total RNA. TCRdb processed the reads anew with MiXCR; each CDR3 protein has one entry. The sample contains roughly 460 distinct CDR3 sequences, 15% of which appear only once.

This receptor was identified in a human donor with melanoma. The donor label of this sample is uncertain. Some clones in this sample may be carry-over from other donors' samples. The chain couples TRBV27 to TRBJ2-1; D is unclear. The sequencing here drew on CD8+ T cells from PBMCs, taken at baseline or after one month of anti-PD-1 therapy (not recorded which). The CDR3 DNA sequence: TGTGCCAGCAGGGAACTCGGCAATTCCTACAATGAGCAGTTCTTC. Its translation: CASRELGNSYNEQFF.